Presented here are 14 T cell receptor beta chains from one specimen sequenced in a study of blood T cell repertoires in COVID-19. The protocol was immunoSEQ multiplex PCR, while the TCRdb copy is restricted to in-frame clones and leaves out a portion. The sample holds about 260,000 clones, around nine tenths seen once. The material sequenced was peripheral blood. These receptors were taken from a woman between 65 and 79 years old with COVID-19, enrolled during active disease.

The chain uses TRBV7-3 and TRBJ1-1; TRBD1 matches at 12 bases. The V and J ends lost 5 bases and 1 base, in that order; junction bases with no gene match: 14. The CDR3 extends over 19 amino acids. The V gene's germline CDR1 is SGHTA and CDR2 FQGTGA. The CDR3 DNA is TGTGCCAGCAGCCATCCGGGACAGGGGGCAGAGATGGAGAACACTGAAGCTTTCTTT. Translation: CASSHPGQGAEMENTEAFF.

This clone was counted only a few times. The chain couples TRBV11-1 to TRBJ1-1, with 8 nucleotides matching TRBD1. CDR3 size: 14 residues. Germline lookup yields CDR1 SGHAT and CDR2 FQDESV (reference sequence). V lost 4 bases and J lost 0; bases outside the gene matches: 1. The CDR3 sequence: CASSWTGMNTEAFF. CDR3 DNA sequence: TGTGCCAGCAGCTGGACAGGGATGAACACTGAAGCTTTCTTT.

CDR3 DNA: TGTGCCAGCTCACCAGCGGAAGACACTGAAGCTTTCTTT. This translates into CASSPAEDTEAFF. The rearrangement joins TRBV18 to TRBJ1-1; D not certain. CDR3 length: 13 residues. V was pared by 2 bases and J by 3 bases, with 7 bases between. CDR1 KGHSH and CDR2 LQKENI come from the germline V gene.

V usage is TRBV28 and J usage is TRBJ1-5; D remains ambiguous. Between the trimmed V and J ends, which lost 2 bases and 5 bases, there was a span of 10 bases. CDR1 and CDR2 (germline): MDHEN, SYDVKM. The CDR3 consists of 14 residues. CDR3 coding DNA: TGTGCCAGCAGTTTAGAGAGGAGGGATCAGCCCCAGCATTTT. Its protein is CASSLERRDQPQHF.

The rearrangement links TRBV28 to TRBJ2-5; D may be TRBD1 (6 bases). CDR1 and CDR2 from the germline V gene are MDHEN and SYDVKM. The CDR3 loop spans 15 amino acids. V lost 2 bases and J lost 4, with 14 bases in between. The chain's CDR3 is CASSLRGMSRETQYF. The DNA for the CDR3 is TGTGCCAGCAGTTTAAGGGGGATGAGTCGAGAGACCCAGTACTTC.

CDR3 in amino acids: CASSSTQGNGSPLHF. The CDR3, as DNA: TGTGCCAGCAGTAGTACACAGGGGAACGGTTCACCCCTCCACTTT. The chain employs TRBV28 and TRBJ1-6; 7 bases map to TRBD1. Germline V gene data show CDR1 as MDHEN and CDR2 as SYDVKM. There are 15 residues in the CDR3. The J segment lost 9 bases and the V segment lost 5 bases, leaving 10 bases of the junction unmatched.

The chain uses TRBV15 and TRBJ1-5; D is unresolved. Deletions cut 0 bases from V and 7 bases from J, with 13 bases between. CDR1 LNHNV and CDR2 YYDKDF come from the germline V gene (reference sequence). This CDR3 has 15 residues. The CDR3 loop reads CATSRETGSKQPQHF. As DNA, the CDR3 is TGTGCCACCAGCAGAGAAACGGGATCGAAACAGCCCCAGCATTTT.

The chain uses TRBV7-9 and TRBJ1-2; 7 positions agree with TRBD1. Losses at the gene ends were 5 bases for V and 6 bases for J; bases not matched to a gene: 9. The CDR3 consists of 14 residues. Germline V gene data show CDR1 as SEHNR and CDR2 as FQNEAQ (reference sequence). The CDR3 coding sequence is TGTGCCAGCAGCCTAATACAGGGGTTGAATGGCTACACCTTC. Amino acids: CASSLIQGLNGYTF.

There are a few counts of this clone. The V and J genes are TRBV5-1 and TRBJ2-7; 10 bases agree with TRBD1. J gave up 6 bases and V 4 bases, and 7 bases lay outside the gene matches. CDR3 length equals 14 residues. From germline, CDR1 is SGHRS and CDR2 YFSETQ. The CDR3 reads CASSPPTGGLEQYF. The CDR3 DNA reads TGCGCCAGCAGCCCGCCGACAGGGGGCCTCGAGCAGTACTTC.

The chain recombines TRBV12-5 with TRBJ2-2, with D perhaps matching TRBD2 (7 bases). CDR1 is LGHNT, CDR2 FRNRAP, per germline. Trimming pared 1 base from V and 4 bases from J, leaving 16 bases between. The CDR3 spans 17 residues. CDR3 residues: CASGLEKGGTVTGELFF. The CDR3 DNA is TGTGCTAGTGGTTTGGAAAAGGGGGGGACGGTCACCGGGGAGCTGTTTTTT.

The rearrangement uses TRBV5-1 and TRBJ2-2, with 13 bases aligning to TRBD2. Trimming cost V 4 bases and J 4 bases; bases outside gene matches: 4. This CDR3 comprises 16 residues. Germline loops: CDR1 SGHRS, CDR2 YFSETQ. The CDR3 bases are TGCGCCAGCAGCAAAGGGACTAGCGGGATCACCGGGGAGCTGTTTTTT. The encoded protein is CASSKGTSGITGELFF.

CDR3 protein: CAISGTSGESSYEQYF. The CDR3 DNA is TGTGCCATCAGTGGTACTAGCGGTGAAAGCTCCTACGAGCAGTACTTC. This sequence joins TRBV10-3 and TRBJ2-7, with TRBD2 matching over 8 bases. Germline CDR1 ENHRY, CDR2 SYGVKD. The CDR3 has 16 amino acids. Trimming removed 4 bases from V and 0 bases from J; junction bases left unmatched: 8.

This sequence joins TRBV7-9 and TRBJ2-5, with 7 nucleotides matching TRBD1. CDR3 size: 13 residues. V trimming: 4 bases; J trimming: 7 bases; junction bases outside the gene matches: 6. Germline V lookup: CDR1 SEHNR, CDR2 FQNEAQ (reference sequence). The CDR3, as DNA: TGTGCCAGCAGCTCAGACAGGGCCGGGACCCAGTACTTC. As protein: CASSSDRAGTQYF.

In DNA form, the CDR3 reads TGTGCCAGCAGTAGACATCGGGACTCCTACAACCAAGAGACCCAGTACTTC. Protein product: CASSRHRDSYNQETQYF. The rearrangement joins TRBV27 to TRBJ2-5, with D possibly being TRBD2 (6 bases). This CDR3 has 17 amino acids. V lost 5 bases, J lost 0 bases, and 19 bases lay in between. Germline CDR1 reads MNHEY; CDR2 reads SMNVEV (reference sequence).